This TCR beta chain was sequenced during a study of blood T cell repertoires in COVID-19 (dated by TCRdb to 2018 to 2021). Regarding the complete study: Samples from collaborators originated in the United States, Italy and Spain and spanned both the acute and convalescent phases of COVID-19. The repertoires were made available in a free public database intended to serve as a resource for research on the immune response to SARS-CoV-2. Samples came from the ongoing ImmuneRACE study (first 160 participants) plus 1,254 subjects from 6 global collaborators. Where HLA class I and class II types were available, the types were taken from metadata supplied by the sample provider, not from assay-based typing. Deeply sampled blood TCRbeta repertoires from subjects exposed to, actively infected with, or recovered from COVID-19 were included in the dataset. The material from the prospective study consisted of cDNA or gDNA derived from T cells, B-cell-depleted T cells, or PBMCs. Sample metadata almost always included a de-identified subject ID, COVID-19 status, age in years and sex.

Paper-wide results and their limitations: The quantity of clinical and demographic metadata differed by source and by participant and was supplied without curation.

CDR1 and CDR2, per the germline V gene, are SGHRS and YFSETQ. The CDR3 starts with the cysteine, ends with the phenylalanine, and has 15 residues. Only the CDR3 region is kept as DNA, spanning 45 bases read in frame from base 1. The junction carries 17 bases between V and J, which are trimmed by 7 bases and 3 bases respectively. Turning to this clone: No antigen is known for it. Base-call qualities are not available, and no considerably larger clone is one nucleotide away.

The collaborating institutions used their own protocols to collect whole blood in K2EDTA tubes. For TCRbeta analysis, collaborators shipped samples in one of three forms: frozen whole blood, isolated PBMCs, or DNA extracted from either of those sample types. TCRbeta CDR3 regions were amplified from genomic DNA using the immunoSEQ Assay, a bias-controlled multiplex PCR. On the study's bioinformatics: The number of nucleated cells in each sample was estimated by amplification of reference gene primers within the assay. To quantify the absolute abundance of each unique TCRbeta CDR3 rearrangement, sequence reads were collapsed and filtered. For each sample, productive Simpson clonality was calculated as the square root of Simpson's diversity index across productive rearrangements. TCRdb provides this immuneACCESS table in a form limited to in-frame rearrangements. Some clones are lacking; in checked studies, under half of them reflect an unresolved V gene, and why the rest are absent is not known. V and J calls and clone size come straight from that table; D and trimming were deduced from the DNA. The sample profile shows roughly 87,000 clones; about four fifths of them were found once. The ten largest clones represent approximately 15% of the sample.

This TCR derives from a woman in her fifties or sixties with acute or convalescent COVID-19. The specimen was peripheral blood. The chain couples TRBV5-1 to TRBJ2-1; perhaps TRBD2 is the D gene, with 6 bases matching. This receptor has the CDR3 CASQRVQEGYNEQFF. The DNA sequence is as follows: TGCGCCAGCCAGCGGGTCCAGGAAGGCTACAATGAGCAGTTCTTC.